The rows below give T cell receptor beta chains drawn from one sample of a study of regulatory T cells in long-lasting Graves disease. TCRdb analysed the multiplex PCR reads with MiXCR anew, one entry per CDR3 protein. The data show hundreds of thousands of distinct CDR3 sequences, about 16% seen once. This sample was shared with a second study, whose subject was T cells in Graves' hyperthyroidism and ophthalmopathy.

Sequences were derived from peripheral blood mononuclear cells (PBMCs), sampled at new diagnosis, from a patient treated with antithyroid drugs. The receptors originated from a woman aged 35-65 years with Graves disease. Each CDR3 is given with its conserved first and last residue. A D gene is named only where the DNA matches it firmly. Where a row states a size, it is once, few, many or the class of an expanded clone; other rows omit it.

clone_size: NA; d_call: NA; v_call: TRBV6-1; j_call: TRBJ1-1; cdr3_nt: TGTGCCAGCAGTCGCGGCCCCGGGGTCACTGAAGCTTTCTTT; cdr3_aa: CASSRGPGVTEAFF
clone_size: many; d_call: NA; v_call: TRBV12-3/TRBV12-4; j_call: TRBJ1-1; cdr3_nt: TGTGCCAGCAGTTTCAGGTACCTCACGAACACTGAAGCTTTCTTT; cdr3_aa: CASSFRYLTNTEAFF
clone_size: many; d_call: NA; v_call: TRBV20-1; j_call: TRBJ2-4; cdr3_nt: TGCAGTGCCGTTGACACACCCTTGGACATTCAGTACTTC; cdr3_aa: CSAVDTPLDIQYF
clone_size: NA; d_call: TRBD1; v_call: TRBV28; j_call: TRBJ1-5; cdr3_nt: TGTGCCAGCAGTTTAGTCGGGGACAGGGTTTCCAAACAGCCCCAGCATTTT; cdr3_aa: CASSLVGDRVSKQPQHF
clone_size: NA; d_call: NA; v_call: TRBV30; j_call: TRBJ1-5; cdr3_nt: TGTGCCTGGGGTCTCGCCGATGCTCAGCCCCAGCATTTT; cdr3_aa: CAWGLADAQPQHF
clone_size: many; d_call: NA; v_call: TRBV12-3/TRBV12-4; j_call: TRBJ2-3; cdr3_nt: TGTGCCAGCATCAGGGGCCCCGCCGGCACAGATACGCAGTATTTT; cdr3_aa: CASIRGPAGTDTQYF
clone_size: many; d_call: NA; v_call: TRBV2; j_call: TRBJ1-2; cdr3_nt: TGTGCCAGCAGTGAACAGGGAGCCTATGGCTACACCTTC; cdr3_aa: CASSEQGAYGYTF
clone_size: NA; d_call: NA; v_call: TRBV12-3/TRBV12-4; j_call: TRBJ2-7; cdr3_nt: TGTGCCAGCAGCGGACGGCACTATAACTACGAGCAGTACTTC; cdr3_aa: CASSGRHYNYEQYF
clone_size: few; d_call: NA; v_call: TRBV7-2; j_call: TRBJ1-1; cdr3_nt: TGTGCCAGCAGATCTGAGGGCACTGAAGCTTTCTTT; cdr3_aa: CASRSEGTEAFF
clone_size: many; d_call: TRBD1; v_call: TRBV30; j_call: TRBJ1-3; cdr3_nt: TGTGCCTGGAGTACGACGACAGGGGGGCCTAGGGTCGGAAACACCATATATTTT; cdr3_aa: CAWSTTTGGPRVGNTIYF
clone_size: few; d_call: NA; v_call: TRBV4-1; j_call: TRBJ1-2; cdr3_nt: TGCGCCAGCAGCACGGGAGGGGCCAAGGACTATGGCTACACCTTC; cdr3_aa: CASSTGGAKDYGYTF
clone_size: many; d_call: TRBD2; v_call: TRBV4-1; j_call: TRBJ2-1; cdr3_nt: TGCGCCAGCAGCCCTGCGATAGCGGGGGGGGACAATGAGCAGTTCTTC; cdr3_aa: CASSPAIAGGDNEQFF
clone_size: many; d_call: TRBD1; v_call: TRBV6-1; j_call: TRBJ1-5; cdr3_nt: TGTGCCAGCAGTGAAGGGACAGGGCGCAATCAGCCCCAGCATTTT; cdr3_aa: CASSEGTGRNQPQHF
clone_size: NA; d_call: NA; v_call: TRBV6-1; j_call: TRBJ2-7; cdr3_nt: TGTGCCAGCAGTGCGATCCGACGGGCCTACGAGCAGTACTTC; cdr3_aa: CASSAIRRAYEQYF
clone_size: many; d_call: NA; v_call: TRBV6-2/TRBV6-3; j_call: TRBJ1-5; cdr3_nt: TGTGCCAGCAGTTCCCCGACAGATTGGAGTCAGCCCCAGCATTTT; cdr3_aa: CASSSPTDWSQPQHF
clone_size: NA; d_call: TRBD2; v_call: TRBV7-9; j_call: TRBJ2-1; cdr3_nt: TGTGCCAGCAGCACTAGCGGGGGGTTAAATGAGCAGTTCTTC; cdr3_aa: CASSTSGGLNEQFF
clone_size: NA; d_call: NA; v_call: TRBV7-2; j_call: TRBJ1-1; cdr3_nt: TGTGCCAGCAACCCCGGGGGCCTAGGCCCTGAAGCTTTCTTT; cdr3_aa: CASNPGGLGPEAFF
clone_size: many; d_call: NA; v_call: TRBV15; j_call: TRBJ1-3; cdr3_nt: TGTGCCACCAGCAGAGGGGTGGGAAACACCATATATTTT; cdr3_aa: CATSRGVGNTIYF
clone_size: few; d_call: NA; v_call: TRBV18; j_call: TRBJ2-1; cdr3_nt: TGTGCCAGCTCACTAGACATTTCCTACAATGAGCAGTTCTTC; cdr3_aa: CASSLDISYNEQFF
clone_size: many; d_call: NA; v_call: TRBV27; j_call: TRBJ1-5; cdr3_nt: TGTGCCAGCGGTCGGCAGGGCATCAATCAGCCCCAGCATTTT; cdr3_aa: CASGRQGINQPQHF
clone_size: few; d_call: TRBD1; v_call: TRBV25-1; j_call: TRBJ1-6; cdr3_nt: TGTGCCAGCAGTGAGAAGACAGGGGGAGTATTCGGTTCACCCCTCCACTTT; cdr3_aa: CASSEKTGGVFGSPLHF
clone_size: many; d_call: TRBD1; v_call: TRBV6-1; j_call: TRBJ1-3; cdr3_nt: TGTGCCAGCAGTGTCACAGGGGGCACAGGGGGAAACACCATATATTTT; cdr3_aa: CASSVTGGTGGNTIYF
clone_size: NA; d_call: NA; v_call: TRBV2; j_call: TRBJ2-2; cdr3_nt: TGTGCCAGCCGACCCGGGGGCCTCACCGGGGAGCTGTTTTTT; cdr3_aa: CASRPGGLTGELFF
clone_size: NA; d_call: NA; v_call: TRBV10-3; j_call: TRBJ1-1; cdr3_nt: TGTGCCATCAGTGAGTCGTCCGGGTTCACTGAAGCTTTCTTT; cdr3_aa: CAISESSGFTEAFF
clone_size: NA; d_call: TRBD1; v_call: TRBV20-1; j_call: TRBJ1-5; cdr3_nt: TGCAGTGCACTGGGACAGGGAAGCAATCAGCCCCAGCATTTT; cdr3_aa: CSALGQGSNQPQHF
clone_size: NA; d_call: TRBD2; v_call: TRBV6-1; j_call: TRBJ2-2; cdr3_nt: TGTGCCAGCAGCCCGACAAGCGGGGGGGCCGGAGCCGGGGAGCTGTTTTTT; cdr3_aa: CASSPTSGGAGAGELFF
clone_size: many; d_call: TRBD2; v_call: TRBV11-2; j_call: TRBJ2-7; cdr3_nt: TGTGCCAGCAGCCCCCCCCCGACGGGGGGTGACTACGAGCAGTACTTC; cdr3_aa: CASSPPPTGGDYEQYF
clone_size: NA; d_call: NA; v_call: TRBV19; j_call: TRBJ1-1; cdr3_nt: TGTGCCAGTAGTATCAACAGGGAGCCGAACACTGAAGCTTTCTTT; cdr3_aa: CASSINREPNTEAFF
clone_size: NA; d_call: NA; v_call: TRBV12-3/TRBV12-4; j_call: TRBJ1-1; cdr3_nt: TGTGCCAGCGGGGGTTTGAGCCTGGGGGGTTGGGACACTGAAGCTTTCTTT; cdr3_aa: CASGGLSLGGWDTEAFF
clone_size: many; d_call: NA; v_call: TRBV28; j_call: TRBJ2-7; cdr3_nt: TGTGCCAGCACTTTATCGGCCGAGCAGTACTTC; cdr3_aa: CASTLSAEQYF
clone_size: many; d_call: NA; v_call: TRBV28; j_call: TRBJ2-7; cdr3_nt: TGTGCCAGCAGTTCAGCCGGGACCACCCCCGAGCAGTACTTC; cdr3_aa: CASSSAGTTPEQYF
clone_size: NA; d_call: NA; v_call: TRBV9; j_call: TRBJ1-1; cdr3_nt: TGTGCCAGCAGCCCCTGGATCGGGATGAGGACTGAAGCTTTCTTT; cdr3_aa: CASSPWIGMRTEAFF
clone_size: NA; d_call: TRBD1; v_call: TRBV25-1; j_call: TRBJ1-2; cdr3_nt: TGTGCCAGCAGTGAATCCGGCAGGGGGCGAGAGGGCTACACCTTC; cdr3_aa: CASSESGRGREGYTF
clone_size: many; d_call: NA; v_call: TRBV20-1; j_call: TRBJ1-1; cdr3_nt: TGCAGTGCCCCGCCGACGAGGGACACTGAAGCTTTCTTT; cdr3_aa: CSAPPTRDTEAFF
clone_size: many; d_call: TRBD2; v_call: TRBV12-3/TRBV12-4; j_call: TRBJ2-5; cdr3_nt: TGTGCCAGCAGTCCTTGGGGGGAGGGGAGGCAAGAGACCCAGTACTTC; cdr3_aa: CASSPWGEGRQETQYF
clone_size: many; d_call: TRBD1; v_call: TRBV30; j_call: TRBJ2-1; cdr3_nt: TGTGCCTGGAGTGGGGACAGGGCGGGCTACAATGAGCAGTTCTTC; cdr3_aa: CAWSGDRAGYNEQFF
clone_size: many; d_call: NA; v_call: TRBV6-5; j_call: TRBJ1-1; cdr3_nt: TGTGCCAGCAGTTACTCGGGGGTCCTGGACACTGAAGCTTTCTTT; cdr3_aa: CASSYSGVLDTEAFF
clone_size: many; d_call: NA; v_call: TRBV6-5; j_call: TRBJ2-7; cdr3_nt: TGTGCCAGCAGTTACCGGTTTTCCTACGAGCAGTACTTC; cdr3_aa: CASSYRFSYEQYF
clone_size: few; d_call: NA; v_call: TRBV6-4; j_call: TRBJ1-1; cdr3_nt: TGTGCCAGCAGGCGGGGTGGGGACGGTGCGAACACTGAAGCTTTCTTT; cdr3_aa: CASRRGGDGANTEAFF
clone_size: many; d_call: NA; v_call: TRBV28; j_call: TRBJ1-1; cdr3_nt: TGTGCCAGCAGTCAACCGGACGGCATGAACACTGAAGCTTTCTTT; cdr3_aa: CASSQPDGMNTEAFF
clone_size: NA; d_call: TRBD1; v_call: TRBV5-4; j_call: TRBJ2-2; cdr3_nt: TGTGCCAGCAGCTTGGATGGGGGACAGGGGTACACCGGGGAGCTGTTTTTT; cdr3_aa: CASSLDGGQGYTGELFF
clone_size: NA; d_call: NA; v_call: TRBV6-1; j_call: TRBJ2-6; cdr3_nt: TGCGCCAGCAGTGAGTGGTTCATTAAGGGTTCTGGGGCCAACGTCCTGACTTTC; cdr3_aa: CASSEWFIKGSGANVLTF
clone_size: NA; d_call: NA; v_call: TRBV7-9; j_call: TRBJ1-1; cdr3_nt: TGCGCCAGCAGCCCGGGGGGGACAACGAACACTGAAGCTTTCTTT; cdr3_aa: CASSPGGTTNTEAFF
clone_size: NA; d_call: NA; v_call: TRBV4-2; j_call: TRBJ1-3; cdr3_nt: TGTGCCAGCAGCCAAGACGTTGGCAGCCGCTCTGGAAACACCATATATTTT; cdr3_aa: CASSQDVGSRSGNTIYF
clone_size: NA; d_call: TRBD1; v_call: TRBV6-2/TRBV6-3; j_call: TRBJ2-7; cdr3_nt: TGTGCCAGCAGTTACGGGACAGCACCTAACGAGCAGTACTTC; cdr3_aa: CASSYGTAPNEQYF
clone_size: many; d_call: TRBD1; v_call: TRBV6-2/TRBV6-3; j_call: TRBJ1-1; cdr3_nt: TGTGCCAGCAGTTACACAACCCGGACAGGACGGAACACTGAAGCTTTCTTT; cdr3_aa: CASSYTTRTGRNTEAFF
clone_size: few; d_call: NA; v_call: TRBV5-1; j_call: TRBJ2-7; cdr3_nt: TGCGCCAGTATCGACACCTACGAGCAGTACTTC; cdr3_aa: CASIDTYEQYF